A selection of T cell receptor beta chains follows, all from one sample in a study of Tregs in tolerant kidney transplant recipients. TCRdb's copy holds only in-frame clones and misses some; the assay was immunoSEQ multiplex PCR. The repertoire holds about 81,000 clones, roughly 90% seen once, with 1.6% in the top ten. The sample here was CD4+ T cells from blood (PBMCs), taken 24 months after the transplant. The receptors here all came from a human patient who received a combined kidney and bone marrow transplant. A share of the T cells may be of graft donor origin. The CDR3 runs from the conserved cysteine through the conserved F or W. The D gene is left open where the match is weak. Part of the rows lack a size; the others show once, few, many or a class for expanded clones.

size: NA
length: 13
J: TRBJ1-5
V: TRBV18
D: NA
CDR3: CASSPGGDQPQHF
DNA: TGTGCCAGCTCACCGGGAGGGGATCAGCCCCAGCATTTT

size: NA
length: 15
J: TRBJ1-4
V: TRBV5-6
D: NA
CDR3: CASSASTGGNEKLFF
DNA: TGTGCCAGCAGCGCCTCCACGGGGGGTAATGAAAAACTGTTTTTT

size: NA
length: 13
J: TRBJ2-7
V: TRBV6-5
D: NA
CDR3: CASENRETYEQYF
DNA: TGTGCCAGCGAGAACAGGGAAACCTACGAGCAGTACTTC

size: NA
length: 14
J: TRBJ2-1
V: TRBV2
D: NA
CDR3: CASSGAYLYNEQFF
DNA: TGTGCCAGCAGTGGGGCATACCTCTACAATGAGCAGTTCTTC

size: NA
length: 15
J: TRBJ1-1
V: TRBV7-3
D: NA
CDR3: CASSTRPGSNTEAFF
DNA: TGTGCCAGCAGCACGCGGCCGGGTTCGAACACTGAAGCTTTCTTT

size: NA
length: 14
J: TRBJ2-3
V: TRBV7-3
D: NA
CDR3: CASSLSGSTDTQYF
DNA: TGTGCCAGCAGCTTATCAGGGAGCACAGATACGCAGTATTTT

size: few
length: 15
J: TRBJ1-4
V: TRBV6-6
D: TRBD1
CDR3: CASSYSQGENEKLFF
DNA: TGTGCCAGCAGTTACTCCCAGGGGGAGAATGAAAAACTGTTTTTT

size: NA
length: 14
J: TRBJ2-2
V: TRBV30
D: NA
CDR3: CAWTRMANTGELFF
DNA: TGTGCCTGGACTAGGATGGCGAACACCGGGGAGCTGTTTTTT

size: NA
length: 14
J: TRBJ2-3
V: TRBV11-2
D: NA
CDR3: CASSLQVTTDTQYF
DNA: TGTGCCAGCAGCCTACAGGTTACCACAGATACGCAGTATTTT

size: NA
length: 14
J: TRBJ1-2
V: TRBV6-1
D: TRBD1
CDR3: CASSDLGQSYGYTF
DNA: TGTGCCAGCAGTGACTTGGGACAGAGCTATGGCTACACCTTC

size: NA
length: 14
J: TRBJ2-7
V: TRBV7-9
D: NA
CDR3: CASSPVRGGSEQYF
DNA: TGTGCCAGCAGCCCCGTTAGGGGGGGCTCCGAGCAGTACTTC

size: NA
length: 18
J: TRBJ1-5
V: TRBV4-3
D: NA
CDR3: CASSQDRAGPYSNQPQHF
DNA: TGCGCCAGCAGCCAAGATCGTGCAGGTCCCTATAGCAATCAGCCCCAGCATTTT

size: once
length: 15
J: TRBJ1-2
V: TRBV18
D: NA
CDR3: CASSSQFQGGYGYTF
DNA: TGTGCCAGCTCCTCGCAATTTCAGGGCGGCTATGGCTACACCTTC